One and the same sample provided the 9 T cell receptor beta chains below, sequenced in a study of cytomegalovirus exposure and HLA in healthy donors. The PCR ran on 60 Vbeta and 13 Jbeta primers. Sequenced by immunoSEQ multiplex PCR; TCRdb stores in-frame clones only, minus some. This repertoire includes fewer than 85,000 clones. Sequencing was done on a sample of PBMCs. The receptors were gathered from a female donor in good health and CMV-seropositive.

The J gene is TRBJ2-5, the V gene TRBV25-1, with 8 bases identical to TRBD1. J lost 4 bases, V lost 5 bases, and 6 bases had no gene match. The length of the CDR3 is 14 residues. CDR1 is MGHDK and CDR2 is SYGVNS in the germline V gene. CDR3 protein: CASSLWTGRETQYF. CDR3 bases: TGTGCCAGCAGTTTGTGGACAGGGCGAGAGACCCAGTACTTC.

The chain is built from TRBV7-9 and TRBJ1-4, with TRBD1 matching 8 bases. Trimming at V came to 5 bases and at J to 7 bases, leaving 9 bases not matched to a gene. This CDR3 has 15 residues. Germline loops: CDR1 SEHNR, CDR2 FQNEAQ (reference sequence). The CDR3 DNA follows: TGTGCCAGCAGCCCCTCAGGGGGCGCGGGTGAAAAACTGTTTTTT. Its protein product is CASSPSGGAGEKLFF. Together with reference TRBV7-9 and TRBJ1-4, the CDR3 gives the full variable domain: DTGVSQNPRHKITKRGQNVTFRCDPISEHNRLYWYRQTLGQGPEFLTYFQNEAQLEKSRLLSDRFSAERPKGSFSTLEIQRTEQGDSAMYLCASSPSGGAGEKLFFGSGTQLSVL.

DNA for the CDR3: TGTGCCAGCGGGGGACAGGGGAAATTTGGCGAGCAGTACTTC. It codes for CASGGQGKFGEQYF. This rearrangement joins TRBV11-2 to TRBJ2-7; 10 bases match TRBD1. The V gene's germline CDR1 is SGHAT and CDR2 FQNNGV. V shed 8 bases and J 6 bases; nucleotides not matched to a gene: 10. This CDR3 has 14 residues.

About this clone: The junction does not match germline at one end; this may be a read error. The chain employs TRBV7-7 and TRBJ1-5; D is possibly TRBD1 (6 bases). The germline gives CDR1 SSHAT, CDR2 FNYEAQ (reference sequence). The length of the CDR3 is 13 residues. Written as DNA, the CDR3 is TGTGCTAGCAGCTTAGGGGGGGATCAGCCCCAGCATTTT. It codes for CASSLGGDQPQHF.

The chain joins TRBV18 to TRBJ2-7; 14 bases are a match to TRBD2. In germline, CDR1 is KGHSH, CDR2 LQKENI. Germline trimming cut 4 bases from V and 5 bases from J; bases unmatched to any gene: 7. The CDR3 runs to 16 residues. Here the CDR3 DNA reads TGTGCCAGCTCACGGGGACTAGCGGGAGACGTCCACGAGCAGTACTTC. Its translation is CASSRGLAGDVHEQYF.

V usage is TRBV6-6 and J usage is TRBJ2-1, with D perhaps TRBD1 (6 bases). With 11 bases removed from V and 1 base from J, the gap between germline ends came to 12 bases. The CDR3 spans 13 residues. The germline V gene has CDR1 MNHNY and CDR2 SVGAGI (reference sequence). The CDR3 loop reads CACLGTSYNEQFF. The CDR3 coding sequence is TGTGCCTGCCTTGGGACATCCTACAATGAGCAGTTCTTC.

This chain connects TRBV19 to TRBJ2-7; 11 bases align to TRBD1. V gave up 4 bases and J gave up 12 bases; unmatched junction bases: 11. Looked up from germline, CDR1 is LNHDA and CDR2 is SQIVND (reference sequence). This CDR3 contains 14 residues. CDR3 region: CASSTQGTGGLRYF. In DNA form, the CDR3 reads TGTGCCAGTAGTACCCAGGGGACAGGGGGTTTACGGTACTTC.

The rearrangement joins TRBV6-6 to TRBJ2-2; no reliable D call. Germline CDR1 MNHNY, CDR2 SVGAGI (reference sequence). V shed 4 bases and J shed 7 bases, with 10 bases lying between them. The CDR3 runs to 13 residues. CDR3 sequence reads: CASSFSPGGELFF. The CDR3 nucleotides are TGTGCCAGCAGTTTCTCTCCGGGCGGGGAGCTGTTTTTT.

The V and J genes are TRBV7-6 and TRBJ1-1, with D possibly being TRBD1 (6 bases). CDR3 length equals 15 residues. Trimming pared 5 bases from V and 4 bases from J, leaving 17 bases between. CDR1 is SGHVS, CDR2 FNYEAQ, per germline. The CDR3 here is CASSTTVGAVTEAFF. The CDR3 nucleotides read TGTGCCAGCAGCACTACAGTGGGGGCCGTCACTGAAGCTTTCTTT.